Listed below are T cell receptor beta chains from one sample, sequenced in a study of blood T cells in healthy people across ages. TCRdb reprocessed the 5' RACE reads via MiXCR and lists one record per CDR3 protein. The sample has over 600,000 distinct CDR3 sequences, about 21% seen once. Sequenced sample: blood. The receptor set was obtained from a man aged 70 or older in good health. Each CDR3 is given with its conserved first and last residue. The D gene is left open where the match is weak. Clone size is stated in some rows and not others, as once, few, many or a class when expanded.

TGCAGCGTTGGTATCCAGGACCCCTTGGGGGCCAACGTCCTGACTTTC CSVGIQDPLGANVLTF few TRBJ2-6 - TRBV29-1
TGCAGCGTTGAAGGTTTCGAGGAGTGGTCCAATGAGCAGTTCTTC CSVEGFEEWSNEQFF - TRBJ2-1 - TRBV29-1
TGTGCCAGCAGACGATGGACAGTGAACACCGGGGAGCTGTTTTTT CASRRWTVNTGELFF many TRBJ2-2 - TRBV12-3/TRBV12-4
TGTGCCAGCAGTTTTAGGTCGAACACCGGGGAGCTGTTTTTT CASSFRSNTGELFF few TRBJ2-2 - TRBV27
TGCGCCAGCAGCTTGGATCCGGGGAGACAAGAGACCCAGTACTTC CASSLDPGRQETQYF few TRBJ2-5 - TRBV5-1
TGTGCTAGTGGTTTGGACAACAATGAGCAGTTCTTC CASGLDNNEQFF many TRBJ2-1 - TRBV12-5
TGTGCCACCAGCAGAGAGACTAGCGGGTTCACAGATACGCAGTATTTT CATSRETSGFTDTQYF many TRBJ2-3 TRBD2 TRBV15
TGCGCCAGCAGCCTTGAGGGGACAGTGACGGAGACCCAGTACTTC CASSLEGTVTETQYF many TRBJ2-5 TRBD1 TRBV5-1
TGTGCCTGGACCGGACAGAAGAATGAAAAACTGTTTTTT CAWTGQKNEKLFF few TRBJ1-4 - TRBV30
TGTGCCAGCAGCTCGACAGGTTTTTATGAAAAACTGTTTTTT CASSSTGFYEKLFF once TRBJ1-4 - TRBV7-2
TGCAGTGCTAGAGGGGGGATTAGCTCCTACAATGAGCAGTTCTTC CSARGGISSYNEQFF few TRBJ2-1 - TRBV20-1
TGTGCTAGCCCAGGGAACACTGAAGCTTTCTTT CASPGNTEAFF few TRBJ1-1 - TRBV12-5
TGTGCCAGCAGCCCGACAGCAACGAACACCGGGGAGCTGTTTTTT CASSPTATNTGELFF few TRBJ2-2 - TRBV7-2
TGTGCCAGCAGCATGGGGGGGCTTGGGGCCAACGTCCTGACTTTC CASSMGGLGANVLTF - TRBJ2-6 - TRBV27
TGTGCCAGCAGGCACAAAGCGGGAGCTACCCCCGGGGAGCTGTTTTTT CASRHKAGATPGELFF - TRBJ2-2 TRBD2 TRBV3-1
TGTGCCAGCAGCTTAGGTTATATTCGGGAAGAGACCCAGTACTTC CASSLGYIREETQYF once TRBJ2-5 - TRBV7-2
TGTGCCAGCAGTCCCGGGACAGGGGGCACAAGAGCTTTCTTT CASSPGTGGTRAFF few TRBJ1-1 TRBD1 TRBV12-3/TRBV12-4
TGCAGTGCCCCGGACCGTACAACAACTAATGAAAAACTGTTTTTT CSAPDRTTTNEKLFF - TRBJ1-4 - TRBV20-1
TGTGCCAGCAGTTTAACGACAGATAATCAGCCCCAGCATTTT CASSLTTDNQPQHF - TRBJ1-5 - TRBV12-3/TRBV12-4
TGTGCCATCAGTGAGAACCAAGAGACCCAGTACTTC CAISENQETQYF - TRBJ2-5 - TRBV10-3
TGTGCCAGCTCCAGATTGGGGGATCCCCAAGAGACCCAGTACTTC CASSRLGDPQETQYF - TRBJ2-5 - TRBV18
TGTGCCAGCAGCTACAGCGGGGGCACAGATACGCAGTATTTT CASSYSGGTDTQYF - TRBJ2-3 TRBD2 TRBV6-2/TRBV6-3